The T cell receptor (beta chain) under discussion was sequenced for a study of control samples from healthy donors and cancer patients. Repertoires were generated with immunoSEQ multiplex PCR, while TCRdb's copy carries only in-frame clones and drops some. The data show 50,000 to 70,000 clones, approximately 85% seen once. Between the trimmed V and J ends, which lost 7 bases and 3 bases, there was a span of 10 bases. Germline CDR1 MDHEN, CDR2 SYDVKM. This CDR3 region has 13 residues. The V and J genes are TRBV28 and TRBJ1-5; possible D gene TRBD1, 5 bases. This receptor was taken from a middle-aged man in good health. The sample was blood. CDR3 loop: CASTEDNNQPQHF. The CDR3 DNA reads TGTGCCAGCACCGAGGACAACAATCAGCCCCAGCATTTT.